The TCR beta chain under discussion was sequenced for a study of blood T cell repertoires in COVID-19. Original processing notes: Amplification of reference gene primers was used by the study to estimate nucleated cell counts. The repertoire was sequenced with immunoSEQ multiplex PCR; TCRdb's copy has only in-frame clones and lacks some. The V and J calls and the clone size are those of that table, but D and trimming were determined from the DNA. In the table there are 55,000 to 95,000 clones, 81% of which are singletons. The CDR3 has 15 amino acids. Germline CDR1 reads KGHSH; CDR2 reads LQKENI. Trimming removed 4 bases from V and 4 bases from J; junction bases left unmatched: 7.

The specimen was peripheral blood. The receptor's source is a woman in her 70s with acute or convalescent COVID-19. V is TRBV18 and J is TRBJ2-7, with 10 positions matching TRBD2. CDR3 residues: CASSRAGGVIYEQYF. CDR3 nucleotide sequence: TGTGCCAGCTCACGAGCGGGAGGGGTTATATACGAGCAGTACTTC. Full variable domain (rest looked up from reference TRBV18 and TRBJ2-7): NAGVMQNPRHLVRRRGQEARLRCSPMKGHSHVYWYRQLPEEGLKFMVYLQKENIIDESGMPKERFSAEFPKEGPSILRIQQVVRGDSAAYFCASSRAGGVIYEQYFGPGTRLTVT.